This TCR beta chain comes out of a study of prognosis after radiotherapy for stage I lung cancer. Looking at the study overall: While about seven patients had squamous cell carcinoma tumors, the tumors of roughly 13 were adenocarcinoma.

With two-round multiplex PCR, TCR beta CDR3 sequences were amplified from genomic DNA. First-round PCR, the initial amplification, used primers specific to each TRBV and TRBJ gene. TCRdb used MiXCR to reprocess the multiplex PCR reads, holding one entry per CDR3 protein. There are fewer than 20,000 distinct CDR3 sequences in the sample; about 40% occur only once, and approximately 39% lies in the top ten. The study's findings and limits: Among patients who developed distant metastases, Shannon entropy after stereotactic body radiation therapy was lower. The number of unique TCR clones went down after stereotactic body radiation therapy, with a median of around 9,500 versus 6,500.

About this clonotype: Its antigen is unknown. Because the CDR3 is missing its conserved closing phenylalanine or tryptophan, this is likely a read error. The DNA is omitted, as the CDR3 cannot be located on it reliably, and the CDR3 follows TCRdb's listing.

The specimen was PBMCs, collected before or after stereotactic body radiation therapy (not recorded which). The clonotype comes from a donor aged 50 or older with non-small cell lung cancer.

CDR3 loop: CSAPTRTS. This chain uses TRBV20-1 with TRBJ2-6; the D call in the table, TRBD2, was not verified against the DNA. Looked up from germline, CDR1 is DFQATT and CDR2 is SNEGSKA (reference sequence). The CDR3 is 8 residues long, ends included.